Below, 6 T cell receptor beta chains from the same sample are listed, as sequenced in a study of shared clonotypes between healthy human individuals. Clones were sequenced by immunoSEQ multiplex PCR, and TCRdb holds only the in-frame ones, with some missing. The table has around 1.9 million clones, roughly 91% seen once. Terminally differentiated effector memory CD45RA+ cells were left out of the naive CD8 fraction, which was CD45RO-negative and positively selected for CCR7. Sequenced: naive CD8+ T cells from PBMCs. The receptor source for this set is a man between 18 and 29 years old in good health. Some clones in this sample may be carry-over from other donors' samples.

The chain carries TRBV12-5 and TRBJ2-7, with 7 bases that match TRBD2. The CDR3 is 17 amino acids. CDR1 is LGHNT and CDR2 is FRNRAP in the germline V gene. Losses at the gene ends were 7 bases for V and 5 bases for J; bases not matched to a gene: 20. The CDR3 here is CASASLGPGGRIDEQYF. CDR3 coding DNA: TGTGCTAGTGCCTCATTAGGGCCGGGAGGACGGATCGACGAGCAGTACTTC.

The rearrangement uses TRBV5-1 and TRBJ2-3; 7 positions match TRBD1. The germline V gene encodes CDR1 SGHRS and CDR2 YFSETQ. J lost 2 bases, V lost 7 bases, and 13 bases had no gene match. The CDR3 sequence is 16 residues long. The CDR3 DNA is TGCGCCAGCTCTCAAGGGGGCAGGTATAACACAGATACGCAGTATTTT. Encoded protein: CASSQGGRYNTDTQYF.

CDR3 sequence reads: CASSSLAGGPPGELFF. Here the CDR3 DNA reads TGTGCCAGCAGCTCCCTAGCGGGAGGGCCCCCCGGGGAGCTGTTTTTT. This chain joins TRBV5-4 and TRBJ2-2; 12 nucleotides agree with TRBD2. The V gene's germline CDR1 is SGHNT and CDR2 YYREEE (reference sequence). V was clipped by 3 bases and J by 6 bases; unmatched bases: 6. This CDR3 comprises 16 residues.

This clone has only one observation. The chain couples TRBV10-1 to TRBJ2-7, with 14 positions matching TRBD2. CDR1 is WNHNN, CDR2 SYGVQD, per germline (reference sequence). CDR3 length equals 17 residues. V lost 3 bases to trimming and J lost 1 base; unmatched junction nucleotides: 5. The CDR3 nucleotides are TGCGCCAGCAGTGACGGGACTAGCGGGAGCAAATCCTACGAGCAGTACTTC. Translating it yields CASSDGTSGSKSYEQYF.

V and J are TRBV13 and TRBJ1-5, with D hard to call. CDR3 length: 14 amino acids. Trimming cost V 0 bases and J 3 bases, with 6 bases left between them. From germline, CDR1 is PRHDT and CDR2 FYEKMQ (reference sequence). CDR3 loop: CASSLGSVNQPQHF. The CDR3 DNA is TGTGCCAGCAGCTTAGGATCAGTCAATCAGCCCCAGCATTTT.

This chain links TRBV28 with TRBJ1-1; no clear D. This CDR3 region has 12 residues. CDR1 MDHEN and CDR2 SYDVKM come from the germline V gene. Trimming pared 1 base from V and 3 bases from J, leaving 3 bases between. The CDR3 nucleotides are TGTGCCAGCAGTTTATTTGACACTGAAGCTTTCTTT. Translating it yields CASSLFDTEAFF.